Listed below are T cell receptor beta chains from one sample, sequenced in a study of a mutant IDH1 vaccine in newly diagnosed glioma. Sequencing was performed with immunoSEQ multiplex PCR; in TCRdb, only in-frame clones are kept and a portion is missing. The table lists 90,000 to 95,000 clones, 83% of them singletons. Source: PBMCs, taken from a glioma patient treated with radiotherapy, temozolomide or both. The source is a woman aged 50 to 65 with glioma. Each CDR3 is given with its conserved first and last residue. Each record gives: clone size, D gene, J gene, V gene, CDR3 protein, CDR3 DNA. The D gene is left open where the match is weak. The size entry is marked missing in some rows and otherwise reads once, few, many or a size class.

>-|-|TRBJ2-5|TRBV30
CAWSLTETQYF
TGTGCCTGGAGTCTCACGGAGACCCAGTACTTC
>-|-|TRBJ1-2|TRBV5-1
CASSFIPLETYGYTF
TGCGCCAGCAGCTTCATTCCCCTCGAGACCTATGGCTACACCTTC
>-|TRBD1|TRBJ1-3|TRBV7-3
CANPFKGDSVHFNTIYF
TGTGCCAACCCGTTTAAAGGGGACAGTGTCCATTTCAACACCATATATTTT
>-|TRBD2|TRBJ2-5|TRBV9
CASSVGPAGSQETQYF
TGTGCCAGCAGCGTAGGTCCAGCGGGGTCCCAAGAGACCCAGTACTTC
>-|-|TRBJ2-1|TRBV9
CASSVEWASLGNEQFF
TGTGCCAGCAGCGTAGAATGGGCCAGCCTAGGGAATGAGCAGTTCTTC
>-|TRBD1|TRBJ2-5|TRBV11-3
CASSLVGTGKETQYF
TGTGCCAGCAGCTTAGTAGGGACAGGGAAAGAGACCCAGTACTTC
>few|TRBD2|TRBJ2-5|TRBV5-4
CASSSVSGGPRETQYF
TGTGCCAGCAGCTCCGTTAGCGGGGGGCCTCGGGAGACCCAGTACTTC
>-|-|TRBJ1-2|TRBV28
CASSLGAREGYTF
TGTGCCAGCAGTTTAGGGGCCAGGGAGGGCTACACCTTC
>-|TRBD1|TRBJ2-1|TRBV4-3
CASSQDDRVEYNEQFF
TGCGCCAGCAGCCAGGACGACAGGGTTGAGTACAATGAGCAGTTCTTC
>-|-|TRBJ1-1|TRBV7-2
CASSLGPLHRVGNTEAFF
TGTGCCAGCAGCTTAGGGCCCCTACACAGGGTCGGGAACACTGAAGCTTTCTTT
>few|TRBD1|TRBJ1-1|TRBV9
CASSEGQGNTEAFF
TGTGCCAGCAGCGAAGGACAGGGGAACACTGAAGCTTTCTTT
>few|-|TRBJ2-4|TRBV5-6
CASSWGPRGIQYF
TGTGCCAGCAGCTGGGGACCTCGGGGCATTCAGTACTTC
>-|-|TRBJ2-5|TRBV5-1
CASSTGRDQETQYF
TGCGCCAGCAGCACGGGACGGGACCAAGAGACCCAGTACTTC
>once|-|TRBJ2-7|TRBV29-1
CSAHDWGEQYF
TGCAGCGCCCACGACTGGGGGGAGCAGTACTTC
>once|-|TRBJ1-1|TRBV5-3
CARSFDGFFRGAAEAFF
TGTGCCAGAAGCTTTGACGGGTTTTTTAGGGGGGCCGCTGAAGCTTTCTTT
>-|-|TRBJ1-1|TRBV11-3
CASSPRGREAFF
TGTGCCAGCAGTCCCAGGGGCAGAGAGGCTTTCTTT
>-|-|TRBJ1-6|TRBV19
CASSPGGGGLEDSPLHF
TGTGCCAGTAGTCCCGGTGGAGGGGGGCTCGAGGATTCACCCCTCCACTTT
>-|TRBD1|TRBJ2-4|TRBV28
CASSQTGTGGNIQYF
TGTGCCAGCAGTCAGACCGGGACAGGCGGAAACATTCAGTACTTC